This entry describes one T cell receptor (beta chain). These data are taken from a study of control samples from healthy donors and cancer patients. TCRdb's copy holds only in-frame clones and misses some; the assay was immunoSEQ multiplex PCR. The table has tens of thousands of clones, about 92% seen once. This CDR3 region has 15 residues. The sample was PBMCs. The chain combines TRBV12-1 with TRBJ2-5; the D call TRBD1 from the table was never checked on the DNA. TRBV12-1 is classified as a pseudogene. The TCR was taken from a man in his sixties with colorectal cancer. DNA for the CDR3: TGTGCCAGCAGCTTTTGGACAGGGCGACGAGAGACCCAGTACTTC. This sequence encodes CASSFWTGRRETQYF.